Listed below are T cell receptor beta chains from one sample, sequenced in a study of cytomegalovirus exposure and HLA in healthy donors. TCRdb's table, derived via immunoSEQ multiplex PCR, lists solely in-frame clones and lacks some. The table includes over 85,000 clones, 60% to 80% detected once. The material sequenced was PBMCs. The receptors here all came from a male donor in good health and CMV-seropositive. The CDR3 runs from the conserved cysteine through the conserved F or W. D genes are given only for firm matches. Size is omitted from some rows. Given values are once, few, many or a class for expanded clones.

v_call	clone_size	d_call	j_call	cdr3_aa	cdr3_nt
TRBV19	-	TRBD1	TRBJ1-2	CASSPRQGIEYGYTF	TGTGCCAGTAGTCCACGACAGGGTATTGAATATGGCTACACCTTC
TRBV5-1	-	TRBD2	TRBJ2-2	CASSLTLAGAGELFF	TGCGCCAGCAGCTTGACACTAGCGGGCGCCGGGGAGCTGTTTTTT
TRBV6-1	-	TRBD1	TRBJ1-2	CASRQTGGGGYTF	TGTGCCAGCAGGCAGACAGGGGGCGGTGGCTACACCTTC
TRBV7-2	-	-	TRBJ1-4	CASSPRPGEKLFF	TGTGCCAGCAGCCCTAGGCCGGGGGAAAAACTGTTTTTT
TRBV29-1	-	TRBD1	TRBJ1-2	CSVRIEDRENGYTF	TGCAGCGTTCGGATCGAGGACAGGGAGAATGGCTACACCTTC
TRBV30	-	-	TRBJ1-1	CAWVDGWNTEAFF	TGTGCCTGGGTAGATGGTTGGAACACTGAAGCTTTCTTT
TRBV7-2	few	TRBD1	TRBJ1-4	CASSLATGEMVKLFF	TGTGCCAGCAGCTTAGCGACAGGGGAGATGGTGAAACTGTTTTTT
TRBV14	-	TRBD2	TRBJ2-5	CASSQLGAGVIQKTQYF	TGTGCCAGCAGCCAACTTGGAGCGGGGGTGATTCAAAAGACCCAGTACTTC
TRBV5-4	-	-	TRBJ2-5	CASSPRLSQETQYF	TGTGCCAGCAGCCCGAGACTTAGCCAAGAGACCCAGTACTTC
TRBV27	-	-	TRBJ2-1	CASSPRTAAFGDEQFF	TGTGCCAGCAGTCCTAGAACAGCGGCCTTCGGGGATGAGCAGTTCTTC
TRBV4-3	-	TRBD2	TRBJ2-1	CASSQEREPRVSEQFF	TGCGCCAGCAGCCAAGAGCGGGAGCCCCGTGTCAGTGAGCAGTTCTTC
TRBV11-3	-	-	TRBJ1-1	CASSLRQYTEAFF	TGTGCCAGCAGCCTAAGACAGTACACTGAAGCTTTCTTT
TRBV28	once	TRBD1	TRBJ2-2	CASRAGTETGELFF	TGTGCCAGCAGAGCCGGGACAGAAACCGGGGAGCTGTTTTTT
TRBV19	-	-	TRBJ1-1	CASAPAGFGVNTEAFF	TGTGCCAGCGCCCCAGCGGGATTCGGCGTGAACACTGAAGCTTTCTTT
TRBV21-1	-	-	TRBJ1-5	CASSKGEGTPDDYSNQPQHF	TGTGCCAGCAGCAAAGGGGAGGGGACACCGGACGATTATAGCAATCAGCCCCAGCATTTT
TRBV7-9	few	TRBD2	TRBJ2-1	CASSLKAGLASQGQFF	TGTGCCAGCAGCTTGAAAGCAGGACTAGCGTCGCAGGGGCAGTTCTTC
TRBV6-1	-	TRBD1	TRBJ2-2	CASRVGTAGELFF	TGTGCCAGCAGGGTTGGGACAGCCGGGGAGCTGTTTTTT
TRBV27	once	-	TRBJ1-6	CASSFRDSSYNSPLHF	TGTGCCAGCAGTTTCCGTGACAGCTCCTATAATTCACCCCTCCACTTT
TRBV30	-	-	TRBJ2-2	CAGGNTGELFF	TGTGCCGGCGGGAACACCGGGGAGCTGTTTTTT
TRBV10-3	-	TRBD2	TRBJ2-6	CAISITSGNSGANVLTF	TGTGCCATCAGTATTACTAGCGGGAACTCTGGGGCCAACGTCCTGACTTTC
TRBV5-1	-	-	TRBJ2-7	CASSLPRHVEQYF	TGCGCCAGCAGCCTCCCAAGACACGTGGAGCAGTACTTC
TRBV5-1	few	TRBD2	TRBJ2-1	CASSFRLLAGELTSSYNEQFF	TGCGCCAGCAGCTTTAGGTTACTAGCGGGAGAGCTTACTAGCTCCTACAATGAGCAGTTCTTC
TRBV28	-	TRBD2	TRBJ2-1	CASSSPASGRAREQFF	TGTGCCAGCAGTTCCCCCGCTAGCGGGAGGGCCAGGGAGCAGTTCTTC
TRBV11-3	-	TRBD1	TRBJ2-7	CASSPATGYSEQYF	TGTGCCAGCAGCCCCGCGACAGGGTACTCCGAGCAGTACTTC
TRBV10-3	-	TRBD1	TRBJ2-7	CAIRTGGDYEQYF	TGTGCTATCCGGACAGGGGGTGACTACGAGCAGTACTTC
TRBV5-6	few	-	TRBJ1-1	CASSLGREGKAFF	TGTGCCAGCAGCTTGGGCCGGGAGGGAAAAGCTTTCTTT
TRBV7-2	-	-	TRBJ2-7	CASSLGPGSYEQYF	TGTGCCAGCAGCTTAGGACCAGGCTCCTACGAGCAGTACTTC
TRBV9	-	-	TRBJ1-5	CASSVDGLKNQPQHF	TGTGCCAGCAGCGTAGACGGACTGAAAAATCAGCCCCAGCATTTT
TRBV28	-	-	TRBJ1-2	CASSLTGLGYGYTF	TGTGCCAGCAGTTTAACGGGTTTGGGTTATGGCTACACCTTC
TRBV21-1	-	-	TRBJ2-6	CASPPGSGANVLTF	TGTGCCAGCCCCCCCGGGTCTGGGGCCAACGTCCTGACTTTC
TRBV19	-	TRBD1	TRBJ2-5	CASSTPGQQETQYF	TGTGCCAGTAGTACTCCGGGACAGCAAGAGACCCAGTACTTC
TRBV6-6	-	-	TRBJ1-2	CASRLRPDYGYTF	TGTGCCAGCAGGTTGAGGCCGGACTATGGCTACACCTTC
TRBV28	-	TRBD1	TRBJ1-3	CASTGGRGNTIYF	TGTGCCAGTACAGGGGGGAGGGGAAACACCATATATTTT
TRBV29-1	-	-	TRBJ1-1	CSVESINRVNTEAFF	TGCAGCGTTGAATCCATAAACAGGGTGAACACTGAAGCTTTCTTT
TRBV27	once	-	TRBJ2-1	CASSFRSPGINEQFF	TGTGCCAGCAGTTTCCGATCCCCAGGGATTAATGAGCAGTTCTTC
TRBV7-9	-	-	TRBJ1-1	CSSSLYSGGGTEAFF	TGTTCCAGCAGCTTATATTCGGGGGGAGGGACTGAAGCTTTCTTT
TRBV1	once	-	TRBJ2-7	CTSIFLGTANSYEQYF	TGCACCAGCATCTTTTTAGGGACTGCCAACTCCTACGAGCAGTACTTC
TRBV9	-	TRBD2	TRBJ2-5	CASSPGGASGQETQYF	TGTGCCAGCAGCCCCGGGGGGGCTAGCGGGCAAGAGACCCAGTACTTC
TRBV7-7	once	-	TRBJ2-5	CASSPIVGEAQYF	TGTGCTAGCAGCCCCATTGTGGGGGAGGCCCAGTACTTC
TRBV7-2	-	-	TRBJ1-5	CASSFKRGGQPQHF	TGTGCCAGCAGCTTCAAAAGGGGTGGTCAGCCCCAGCATTTT
TRBV28	-	TRBD2	TRBJ2-7	CASSFIPGTSGTYEQYF	TGTGCCAGCAGTTTTATCCCCGGGACTAGCGGGACCTACGAGCAGTACTTC
TRBV18	-	TRBD2	TRBJ2-3	CASSIAGGGTDTQYF	TGTGCCAGCTCCATAGCGGGAGGTGGAACAGATACGCAGTATTTT
TRBV28	-	TRBD1	TRBJ1-3	CASSLHRGSYLSGNTIYF	TGTGCCAGCAGTTTACACAGGGGATCCTACCTCTCTGGAAACACCATATATTTT
TRBV28	-	TRBD1	TRBJ1-1	CASSSQRPGTGRSRRNTEAFF	TGTGCCAGCAGTTCCCAACGTCCCGGGACAGGGCGGTCTAGGAGGAACACTGAAGCTTTCTTT
TRBV28	-	TRBD2	TRBJ2-5	CATDGGGGGQETQYF	TGTGCCACCGACGGTGGGGGGGGTGGGCAAGAGACCCAGTACTTC
TRBV5-1	-	-	TRBJ2-7	CASSLAWASYEQYF	TGCGCCAGCAGCTTGGCTTGGGCTTCCTACGAGCAGTACTTC
TRBV9	-	TRBD1	TRBJ1-2	CASSSGQASYLTYGYTF	TGTGCCAGCAGCTCCGGACAGGCGTCATATTTAACCTATGGCTACACCTTC
TRBV11-2	once	TRBD1	TRBJ2-5	CASSFFDPGQGLETQYF	TGTGCCAGCAGCTTTTTTGACCCGGGACAGGGATTAGAGACCCAGTACTTC
TRBV19	-	TRBD1	TRBJ2-6	CASSATSGGGGANGLTF	TGTGCCAGTAGTGCGACCTCAGGGGGTGGTGGGGCCAACGGCCTGACTTTC
TRBV27	-	-	TRBJ2-4	CASSDPGAKNIQYF	TGTGCCAGCTCAGACCCAGGGGCCAAAAACATTCAGTACTTC
TRBV5-1	-	TRBD2	TRBJ2-1	CASSPGLGAHNEQFF	TGCGCCAGCAGCCCGGGACTAGGGGCCCACAATGAGCAGTTCTTC
TRBV5-1	-	TRBD2	TRBJ2-7	CASSRTGGTSDSYEQYF	TGCGCCAGCAGCCGGACAGGCGGGACTAGCGACTCCTACGAGCAGTACTTC
TRBV25-1	-	-	TRBJ2-1	CASSAYPSGNEQFF	TGTGCCAGCAGTGCCTACCCCTCCGGCAATGAGCAGTTCTTC